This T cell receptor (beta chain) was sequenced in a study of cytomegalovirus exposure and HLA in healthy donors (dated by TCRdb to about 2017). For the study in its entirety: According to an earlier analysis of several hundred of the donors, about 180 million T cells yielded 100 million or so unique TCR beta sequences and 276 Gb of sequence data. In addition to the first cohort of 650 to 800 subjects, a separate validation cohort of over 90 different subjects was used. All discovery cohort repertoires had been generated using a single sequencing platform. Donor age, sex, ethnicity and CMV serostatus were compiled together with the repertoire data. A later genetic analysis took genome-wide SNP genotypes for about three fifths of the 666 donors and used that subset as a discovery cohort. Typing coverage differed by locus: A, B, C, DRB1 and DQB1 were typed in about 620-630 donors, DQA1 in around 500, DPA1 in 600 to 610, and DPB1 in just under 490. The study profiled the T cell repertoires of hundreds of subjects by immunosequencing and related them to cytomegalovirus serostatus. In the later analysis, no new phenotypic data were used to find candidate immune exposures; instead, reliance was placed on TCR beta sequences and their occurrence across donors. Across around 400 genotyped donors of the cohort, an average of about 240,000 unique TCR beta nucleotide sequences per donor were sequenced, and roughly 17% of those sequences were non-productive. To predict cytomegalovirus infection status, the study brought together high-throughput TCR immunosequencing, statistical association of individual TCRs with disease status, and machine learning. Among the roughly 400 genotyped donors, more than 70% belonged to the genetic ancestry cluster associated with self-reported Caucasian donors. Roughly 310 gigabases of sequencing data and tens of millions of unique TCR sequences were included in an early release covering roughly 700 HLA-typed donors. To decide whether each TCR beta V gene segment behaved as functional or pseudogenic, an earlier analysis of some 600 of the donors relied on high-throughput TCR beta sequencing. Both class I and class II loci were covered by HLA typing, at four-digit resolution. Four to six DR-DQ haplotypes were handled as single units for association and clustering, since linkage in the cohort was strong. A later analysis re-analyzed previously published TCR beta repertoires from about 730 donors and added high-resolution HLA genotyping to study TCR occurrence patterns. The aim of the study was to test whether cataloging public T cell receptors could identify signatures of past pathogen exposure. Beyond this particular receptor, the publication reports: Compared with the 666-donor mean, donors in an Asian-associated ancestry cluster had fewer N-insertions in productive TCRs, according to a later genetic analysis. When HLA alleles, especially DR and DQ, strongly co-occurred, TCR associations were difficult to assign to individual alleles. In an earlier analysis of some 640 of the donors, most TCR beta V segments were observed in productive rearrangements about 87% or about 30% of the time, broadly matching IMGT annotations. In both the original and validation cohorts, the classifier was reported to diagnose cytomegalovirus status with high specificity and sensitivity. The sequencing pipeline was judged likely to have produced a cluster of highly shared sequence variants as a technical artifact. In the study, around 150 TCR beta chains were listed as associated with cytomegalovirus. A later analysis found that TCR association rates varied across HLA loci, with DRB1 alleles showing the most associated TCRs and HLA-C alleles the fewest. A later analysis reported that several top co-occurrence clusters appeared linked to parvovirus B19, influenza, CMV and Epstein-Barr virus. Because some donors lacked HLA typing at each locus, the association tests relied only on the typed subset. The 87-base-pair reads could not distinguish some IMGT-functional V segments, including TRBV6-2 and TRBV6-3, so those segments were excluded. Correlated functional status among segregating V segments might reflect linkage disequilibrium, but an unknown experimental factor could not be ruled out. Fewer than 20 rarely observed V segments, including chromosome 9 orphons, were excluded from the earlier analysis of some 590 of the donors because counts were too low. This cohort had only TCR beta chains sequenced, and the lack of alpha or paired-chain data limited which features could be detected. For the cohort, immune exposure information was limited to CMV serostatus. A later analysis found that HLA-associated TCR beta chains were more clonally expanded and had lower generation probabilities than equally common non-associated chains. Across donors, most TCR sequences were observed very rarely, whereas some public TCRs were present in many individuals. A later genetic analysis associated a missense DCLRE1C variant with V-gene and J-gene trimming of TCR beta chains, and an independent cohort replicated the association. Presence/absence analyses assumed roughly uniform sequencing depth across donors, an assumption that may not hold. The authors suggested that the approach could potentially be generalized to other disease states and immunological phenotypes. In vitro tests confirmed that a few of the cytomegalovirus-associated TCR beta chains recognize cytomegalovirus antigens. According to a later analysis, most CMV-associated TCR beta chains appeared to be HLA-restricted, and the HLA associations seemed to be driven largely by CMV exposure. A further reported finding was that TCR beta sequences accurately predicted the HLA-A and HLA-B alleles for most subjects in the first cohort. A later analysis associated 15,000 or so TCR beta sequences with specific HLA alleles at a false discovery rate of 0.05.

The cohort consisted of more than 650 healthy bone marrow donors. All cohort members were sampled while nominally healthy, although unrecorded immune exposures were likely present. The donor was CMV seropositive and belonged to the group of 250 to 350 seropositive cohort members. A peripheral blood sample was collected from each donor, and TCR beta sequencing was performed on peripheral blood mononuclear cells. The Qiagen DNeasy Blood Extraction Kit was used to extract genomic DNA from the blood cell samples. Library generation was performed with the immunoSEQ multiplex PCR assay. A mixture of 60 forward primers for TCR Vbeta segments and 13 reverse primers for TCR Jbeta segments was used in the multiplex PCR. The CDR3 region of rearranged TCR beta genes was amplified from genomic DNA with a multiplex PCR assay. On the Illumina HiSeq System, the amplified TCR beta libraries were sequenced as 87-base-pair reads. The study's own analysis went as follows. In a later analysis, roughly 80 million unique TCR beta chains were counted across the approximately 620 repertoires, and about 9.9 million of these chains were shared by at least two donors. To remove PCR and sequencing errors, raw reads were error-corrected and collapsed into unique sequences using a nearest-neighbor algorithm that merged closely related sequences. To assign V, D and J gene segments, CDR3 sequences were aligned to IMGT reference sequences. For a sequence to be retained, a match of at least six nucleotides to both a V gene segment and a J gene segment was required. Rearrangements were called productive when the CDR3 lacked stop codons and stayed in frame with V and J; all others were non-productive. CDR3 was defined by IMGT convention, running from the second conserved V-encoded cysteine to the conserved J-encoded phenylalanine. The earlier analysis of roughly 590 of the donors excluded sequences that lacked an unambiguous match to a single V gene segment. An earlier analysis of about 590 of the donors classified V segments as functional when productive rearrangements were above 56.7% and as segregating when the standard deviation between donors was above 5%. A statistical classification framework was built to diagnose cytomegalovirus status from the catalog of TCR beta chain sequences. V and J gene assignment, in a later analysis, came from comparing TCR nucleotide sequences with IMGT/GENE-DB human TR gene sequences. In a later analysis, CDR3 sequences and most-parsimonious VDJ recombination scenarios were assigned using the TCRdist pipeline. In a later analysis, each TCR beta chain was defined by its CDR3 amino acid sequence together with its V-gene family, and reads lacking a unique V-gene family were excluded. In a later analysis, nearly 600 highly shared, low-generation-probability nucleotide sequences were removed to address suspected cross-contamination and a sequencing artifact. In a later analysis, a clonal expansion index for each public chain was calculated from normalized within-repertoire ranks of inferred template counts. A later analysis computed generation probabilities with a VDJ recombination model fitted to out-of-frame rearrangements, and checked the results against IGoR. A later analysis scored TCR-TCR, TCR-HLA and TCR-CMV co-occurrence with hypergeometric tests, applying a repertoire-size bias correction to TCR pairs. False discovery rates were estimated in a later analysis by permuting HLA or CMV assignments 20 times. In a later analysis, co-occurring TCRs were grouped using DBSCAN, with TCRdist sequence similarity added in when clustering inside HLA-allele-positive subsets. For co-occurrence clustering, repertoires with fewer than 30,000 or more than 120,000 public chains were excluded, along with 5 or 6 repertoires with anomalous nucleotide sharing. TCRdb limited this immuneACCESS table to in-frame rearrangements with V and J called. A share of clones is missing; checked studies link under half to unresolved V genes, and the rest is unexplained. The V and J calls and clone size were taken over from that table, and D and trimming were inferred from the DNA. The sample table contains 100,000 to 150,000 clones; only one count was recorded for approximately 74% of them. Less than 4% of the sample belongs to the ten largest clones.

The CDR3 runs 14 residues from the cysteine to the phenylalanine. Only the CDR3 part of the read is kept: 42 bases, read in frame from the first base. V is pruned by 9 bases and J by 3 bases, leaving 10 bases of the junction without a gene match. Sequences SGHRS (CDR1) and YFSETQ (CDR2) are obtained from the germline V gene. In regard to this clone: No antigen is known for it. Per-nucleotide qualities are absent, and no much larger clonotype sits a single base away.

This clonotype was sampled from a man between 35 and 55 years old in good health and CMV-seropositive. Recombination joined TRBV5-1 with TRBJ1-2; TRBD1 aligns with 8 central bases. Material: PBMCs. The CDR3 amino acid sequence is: CATKRQGSDYGYTF. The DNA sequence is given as TGCGCCACTAAAAGACAGGGGTCGGACTATGGCTACACCTTC.